This TCR beta chain was sequenced in a study of neoadjuvant anti-PD-1 for oral cavity cancer. As for the study in general: Most patients had three to four biweekly doses of 3 mg/kg nivolumab before resection.

Germline CDR1 reads KGHSH; CDR2 reads LQKENI. V dropped 2 bases and J dropped 3 bases, with 14 bases sitting between them. The CDR3 contains 15 residues. Assay: immunoSEQ multiplex PCR; the TCRdb copy retains only in-frame clones and omits some. The data hold around 68,000 clones, with about nine tenths observed a single time. Described time point: after neoadjuvant nivolumab, at surgical resection. The genes are TRBV18 and TRBJ2-7; TRBD2 is a possible D gene (6 bases). The TCR comes from a person aged 35 to 85 with oral cavity squamous cell carcinoma. Specimen: PBMCs, collected after nivolumab (anti-PD-1) treatment. The CDR3: CASSPGAEGNYEQYF. Here the CDR3 DNA reads TGTGCCAGCTCACCAGGAGCGGAGGGAAACTACGAGCAGTACTTC. The whole variable domain, remainder taken from reference TRBV18 and TRBJ2-7, is NAGVMQNPRHLVRRRGQEARLRCSPMKGHSHVYWYRQLPEEGLKFMVYLQKENIIDESGMPKERFSAEFPKEGPSILRIQQVVRGDSAAYFCASSPGAEGNYEQYFGPGTRLTVT.